Shown below are 4 T cell receptor beta chains from a single sample sequenced in a study of human CD8 memory T cell subsets. UMI-labeled 5' RACE was used to make TCR beta libraries. TCRdb processed the 5' RACE reads again and assigns one entry to each CDR3 protein, with no DNA. The sample holds roughly 5,000 distinct CDR3 sequences. The sequencing sample was made of CD8+ effector memory T cells (TEM) sorted from PBMCs. Subset in this sample: effector memory CD8 T cells, CCR7- CD45RO+ CD95+. The receptors shown here come from a human donor in good health.

The chain employs TRBV4-1 and TRBJ2-5; no DNA is available, so the TRBD1 call from TCRdb remains unchecked. The CDR3 covers 17 residues. CDR1 and CDR2 (germline): MGHRA, YSYEKL. The CDR3 is CASRGLGQGAFGETQYF.

According to its frequency, this clonotype is medium-sized. The chain carries TRBV28 and TRBJ2-2. The CDR3 extends over 13 amino acids. Germline-derived CDR1 and CDR2 are MDHEN and SYDVKM. The CDR3 here is CASSLSNTGELFF.

The J gene is TRBJ2-5, the V gene TRBV12-3 or TRBV12-4; TCRdb's D call of TRBD1 is untestable without DNA. CDR3 length equals 16 residues. CDR3: CASSPLDGKNQETQYF.

This clonotype counts as medium-sized by frequency. V is TRBV11-2 and J is TRBJ2-1; without DNA, the TCRdb call of TRBD1 cannot be checked. This CDR3 region has 16 residues. In germline, CDR1 is SGHAT, CDR2 FQNNGV. The CDR3 protein is CASSLWGFGPYNEQFF.